This TCR beta chain was obtained from a study of blood T cell repertoires in COVID-19. For the study at large: Samples came from the United States, Italy and Spain, spanning acute and convalescent COVID-19. Sources were T cells, B-cell-depleted T cells, or PBMCs; the material itself was cDNA or gDNA.

Sequenced by immunoSEQ multiplex PCR; TCRdb stores in-frame clones only, minus some. The sample holds 100,000 or so clones; 81% are singletons and the top ten take under 40%. This CDR3 region has 11 residues. Per the germline V gene, CDR1 is SGHVS and CDR2 is FNYEAQ. V was shortened by 8 bases and J by 8 bases, with 12 bases between the two germline ends. The receptor was isolated from a man aged 80 or over with acute or convalescent COVID-19. The sequenced sample consisted of peripheral blood. The rearrangement joins TRBV7-6 to TRBJ1-2, with a possible D match to TRBD1 (5 bases). The CDR3 here is CASFGQGGYTF. The CDR3 nucleotides are TGTGCCAGCTTTGGGCAGGGCGGCTACACCTTC.